This T cell receptor (beta chain) was sequenced for a study of blood T cell repertoires in COVID-19. Cohort assignment relied on participant-reported clinical history. CDR3 size: 13 residues. From germline, CDR1 is LGHNA and CDR2 YNFKEQ. Trimming left V 4 bases short and J 7 bases short, with 11 bases between. Original methodology: Researchers report that nucleated cell counts were estimated from reference gene primer amplification. The assay was immunoSEQ multiplex PCR, and TCRdb's table has in-frame clones only and misses some. V and J calls and clone size are as listed in that table; D and trimming were resolved from the DNA. The repertoire consists of roughly 360,000 clones, with approximately 87% occurring once and the leading ten covering about 1.5%.

The clonotype comes from a young man who had recovered from COVID-19. This sequence joins TRBV4-2 and TRBJ2-1; the D is unclear. The sequencing sample was made of PBMCs or T cells enriched from blood (not recorded which). CDR3 residues: CASSLVLGNEQFF. The CDR3 region has the DNA TGTGCCAGCAGCCTCGTCCTAGGTAATGAGCAGTTCTTC.